Presented here are 23 T cell receptor beta chains from one specimen sequenced in a study of cytomegalovirus exposure and HLA in healthy donors. Libraries were prepared by immunoSEQ multiplex PCR; TCRdb keeps only in-frame clonotypes and omits some of them. The table includes 150,000 to 200,000 clones, roughly 88% detected once. The sample consisted of PBMCs. Receptors were obtained from a woman aged 18-29 years in good health and CMV-seronegative.

DNA for the CDR3: TGTGCCTGGAGTTCGAGGGGCACAGATACGCAGTATTTT. Amino acids: CAWSSRGTDTQYF. The chain joins TRBV30 to TRBJ2-3; tentatively, D is TRBD2 (5 bases). The V end lost 2 bases, the J end lost 1 base, and 7 bases lay between the germline ends. The CDR3 consists of 13 residues. From germline, CDR1 is GTSNPN and CDR2 SVGIG (reference sequence).

This chain uses TRBV13 with TRBJ1-1; D gene ambiguous. The CDR3 is made up of 14 amino acids. Deletions cut 2 bases from V and 1 base from J, with 8 bases between. CDR1 is PRHDT, CDR2 FYEKMQ, per germline (reference sequence). CDR3 loop: CASSLLRANTEAFF. CDR3 bases: TGTGCCAGCAGCTTACTACGAGCGAACACTGAAGCTTTCTTT.

CDR3 bases: TGCGCCAGCGGGGACAGCAATGAAAAACTGTTTTTT. Protein: CASGDSNEKLFF. The chain carries TRBV5-1 and TRBJ1-4, with 7 positions matching TRBD1. Germline V gene sequence: CDR1 SGHRS, CDR2 YFSETQ. CDR3 size: 12 residues. V lost 7 bases to trimming and J lost 5 bases; unmatched junction nucleotides: 2.

The V and J genes are TRBV7-2 and TRBJ1-1; no definite D call. Trimming took 2 bases from V and 7 from J, leaving 11 bases between them. The CDR3 length is 13 residues. In germline, CDR1 is SGHTA, CDR2 FQGNSA. The CDR3 reads CASSLTGPLEAFF. The CDR3 region has the DNA TGTGCCAGCAGCTTAACGGGTCCCCTTGAAGCTTTCTTT.

The rearrangement uses TRBV7-9 and TRBJ2-5; unclear D gene. V lost 1 base, J lost 5 bases, and 8 bases lay in between. Per the germline V gene, CDR1 is SEHNR and CDR2 is FQNEAQ (reference sequence). The CDR3 runs to 13 residues. The CDR3 loop is CASSLDPRETQYF. CDR3 DNA: TGTGCCAGCAGCTTAGACCCGCGGGAGACCCAGTACTTC.

This clone was detected only a few times. V is TRBV6-1 and J is TRBJ2-7, with unresolved D. The CDR3 consists of 15 residues. Per germline, CDR1 MNHNS and CDR2 SASEGT. Trimming left V 6 bases short and J 1 base short, with 16 bases between. CDR3: CASRGGVVRSYEQYF. The CDR3 DNA sequence: TGTGCCAGCAGGGGTGGCGTAGTGAGGTCCTACGAGCAGTACTTC.

The V and J genes are TRBV5-6 and TRBJ1-1; 7 bases fit TRBD1. Per germline, CDR1 SGHDT and CDR2 YYEEEE. CDR3 length: 11 residues. Unmatched junction bases numbered 5, after V lost 4 bases and J lost 11 bases. CDR3 loop: CASSRGLGAFF. The CDR3 DNA sequence: TGTGCCAGCAGCAGGGGGCTGGGGGCTTTCTTT.

CDR3 nucleotide sequence: TGTGCCAGCAGCCAAGATGTGGGGGTCCCCGGGAGCACTGAAGCTTTCTTT. It encodes CASSQDVGVPGSTEAFF. The chain is built from TRBV14 and TRBJ1-1, with D perhaps matching TRBD1 (5 bases). This CDR3 has 17 amino acids. V dropped 0 bases and J dropped 4 bases, with 18 bases sitting between them. CDR1 and CDR2 (germline): SGHDN, FVKESK.

The CDR3 bases are TGTGCCAGCAGCTTGACTAGGGCGGCAGATACGCAGTATTTT. Protein sequence: CASSLTRAADTQYF. The chain couples TRBV5-4 to TRBJ2-3; possibly TRBD2 for D (5 bases). V was shortened by 1 base and J by 4 bases, with 10 bases between the two germline ends. The CDR3 is made up of 14 amino acids. Germline assignment: CDR1 SGHNT and CDR2 YYREEE (reference sequence). Based on the CDR3 plus reference TRBV5-4 and TRBJ2-3, the full variable domain is ETGVTQSPTHLIKTRGQQVTLRCSSQSGHNTVSWYQQALGQGPQFIFQYYREEENGRGNFPPRFSGLQFPNYSSELNVNALELDDSALYLCASSLTRAADTQYFGPGTRLTVL.

This chain joins TRBV6-5 and TRBJ2-2; 13 bases map to TRBD2. J was trimmed by 8 bases and V by 8 bases; bases with no gene match: 5. This CDR3 has 14 residues. Germline V gene lookup returns CDR1 MNHEY and CDR2 SVGAGI. The CDR3 reads CASSGLAGKGELFF. The DNA for the CDR3 is TGTGCCAGCTCGGGACTAGCGGGAAAGGGGGAGCTGTTTTTT.

The V gene is TRBV19, the J gene TRBJ1-5; TRBD1 agrees at 7 bases. Trimming removed 8 bases from V and 1 base from J; junction bases left unmatched: 5. This CDR3 region has 14 residues. CDR1 is LNHDA, CDR2 SQIVND, per germline (reference sequence). CDR3 in DNA: TGTGCCAGTCACAGGGGCGGGAGCAATCAGCCCCAGCATTTT. Translating gives CASHRGGSNQPQHF.

The V gene is TRBV7-9, the J gene TRBJ1-2, with TRBD1 identical over 9 bases. CDR3 length equals 16 residues. The ends lost 5 bases at V and 5 bases at J; junction bases unmatched: 12. Germline loops: CDR1 SEHNR, CDR2 FQNEAQ (reference sequence). CDR3 nucleotide sequence: TGTGCCAGCAGCCCTAAACCGGGACAGGGAATGTATGGCTACACCTTC. It encodes CASSPKPGQGMYGYTF.

The chain carries TRBV27 and TRBJ1-2; D gene uncertain. The length of the CDR3 is 13 residues. Trimming took off 4 bases at V and 4 bases at J, with 10 bases between the two ends. CDR1 MNHEY and CDR2 SMNVEV come from the germline V gene (reference sequence). The CDR3, as DNA: TGTGCCAGCAGTTGGCTCCGGGGCTATGGCTACACCTTC. It specifies CASSWLRGYGYTF.

V gene TRBV6-6 combines with J gene TRBJ2-7; TRBD1 matches 9 bases. Germline trimming cut 5 bases from V and 11 bases from J; bases unmatched to any gene: 7. Germline CDR1 MNHNY, CDR2 SVGAGI (reference sequence). The CDR3 is 12 amino acids. DNA for the CDR3: TGTGCCAGCAGTGGCTGGGACAGGGTCGAGTACTTC. It translates to CASSGWDRVEYF.

The CDR3 sequence is CASSLGQGAYEQYF. CDR3 nucleotides: TGTGCCAGCAGCTTAGGACAGGGGGCCTACGAGCAGTACTTC. The chain has TRBV7-6 and TRBJ2-7; 9 bases agree with TRBD1. The CDR3 consists of 14 residues. CDR1 is SGHVS and CDR2 is FNYEAQ in the germline V gene. Trimming removed 1 base from V and 2 bases from J; junction bases left unmatched: 0.

The chain has TRBV19 and TRBJ2-2; TRBD1 matches at 8 bases. J gave up 3 bases and V 9 bases, and 6 bases lay outside the gene matches. The germline CDR1 and CDR2 sequences are LNHDA and SQIVND (reference sequence). The CDR3 consists of 14 residues. CDR3 sequence: CASLDRGDTGELFF. CDR3 DNA: TGTGCCAGCCTTGACAGGGGTGACACCGGGGAGCTGTTTTTT. The full variable domain, in which reference TRBV19 and TRBJ2-2 provide the parts outside the CDR3, is DGGITQSPKYLFRKEGQNVTLSCEQNLNHDAMYWYRQDPGQGLRLIYYSQIVNDFQKGDIAEGYSVSREKKESFPLTVTSAQKNPTAFYLCASLDRGDTGELFFGEGSRLTVL.

The chain combines TRBV5-6 with TRBJ2-1; TRBD1 aligns across 7 bases. The V and J ends lost 1 base and 2 bases, in that order; junction bases with no gene match: 3. Germline V gene sequence: CDR1 SGHDT, CDR2 YYEEEE. This CDR3 comprises 15 residues. CDR3 sequence reads: CASSLLQGAYNEQFF. CDR3 in DNA: TGTGCCAGCAGCTTGTTGCAGGGGGCCTACAATGAGCAGTTCTTC.

The V gene is TRBV11-2, the J gene TRBJ1-5; D remains ambiguous. The germline gives CDR1 SGHAT, CDR2 FQNNGV. The CDR3 is 14 amino acids. Trimming cost V 5 bases and J 1 base, with 9 bases left between them. Here the CDR3 reads CASSPSGSNQPQHF. CDR3 coding DNA: TGTGCCAGCAGCCCATCAGGCAGCAATCAGCCCCAGCATTTT.

The gene calls are TRBV5-6 and TRBJ2-1, with D hard to call. This CDR3 region has 11 residues. V lost 0 bases and J 9 bases, leaving 4 bases between the germline ends. The germline V gene encodes CDR1 SGHDT and CDR2 YYEEEE. In nucleotides, the CDR3 is TGTGCCAGCAGCTTGGCCCGTGAGCAGTTCTTC. Translating it yields CASSLAREQFF.

This clone was detected once. This chain joins TRBV5-1 and TRBJ2-1; 15 bases line up with TRBD2. V lost 4 bases to trimming and J lost 7 bases; unmatched junction nucleotides: 3. Germline CDR1 SGHRS, CDR2 YFSETQ. CDR3 size: 15 residues. This CDR3 reads CASSPGLAGGNEQFF. The CDR3 DNA reads TGCGCCAGCAGCCCCGGACTAGCGGGAGGGAATGAGCAGTTCTTC.

In its sample, this clone was seen once. The V and J genes are TRBV30 and TRBJ2-6; weak D call: TRBD2 (6 bases). V was trimmed by 5 bases and J by 2 bases, leaving 19 bases between them. The CDR3 has 17 residues. Germline V CDR1 and CDR2: GTSNPN, SVGIG (reference sequence). The CDR3 region has the DNA TGTGCCTGGGACCACGTGGGGGGATACACTGGGGCCAACGTCCTGACTTTC. This encodes CAWDHVGGYTGANVLTF.

V gene TRBV7-9 combines with J gene TRBJ1-1; D is ambiguous. Germline-derived CDR1 and CDR2 are SEHNR and FQNEAQ (reference sequence). The V gene lost 5 bases and the J gene lost 7 bases, with 11 bases spanning the gap. There are 12 residues in the CDR3. The CDR3 sequence: CASSRLTGEAFF. Written as DNA, the CDR3 is TGTGCCAGCAGCCGACTAACCGGTGAAGCTTTCTTT.

The J gene is TRBJ2-3, the V gene TRBV15; 8 bases map to TRBD2. From germline, CDR1 is LNHNV and CDR2 YYDKDF (reference sequence). The length of the CDR3 is 17 residues. V lost 1 base, J lost 2 bases, and 8 bases stayed unmatched. DNA for the CDR3: TGTGCCACCAGCAGAGGTTACGGGAGGGGCGACACAGATACGCAGTATTTT. It encodes CATSRGYGRGDTDTQYF.